This TCR beta chain was identified in a study of T cell repertoires in cytomegalovirus infection. Across the study: Public TCR beta signatures were indicative of both CMV infection and a matching HLA type.

V was shortened by 0 bases and J by 7 bases, with 12 bases between the two germline ends. The CDR3 is 15 amino acids. Germline CDR1 MNHEY, CDR2 SMNVEV (reference sequence). This clonotype was counted only a few times. Antigen: not known. TCRdb ran MiXCR on the reads and lists one entry per CDR3 protein. This sample carries about 600,000 distinct CDR3 sequences, 24% of them seen once, and the ten largest clones take 6.5% to 10%. Study-wide results and caveats: Across the ex vivo response, the dominant clonotypes were HLA-C-restricted CMV-specific TCR beta clonotypes. Using cumulative public TCR beta family frequency, the authors identified those who carried CMV together with the relevant HLA.

The material sequenced was CD8+ T cells from PBMCs. J is TRBJ2-2 and V is TRBV27; D is possibly TRBD1 (6 bases). The source of this sequence is a human donor in good health (CMV status not recorded). Some clones in this sample may be carry-over from other donors' samples. The CDR3 protein is CASSLSTTGYGELFF. DNA for the CDR3: TGTGCCAGCAGTTTATCAACGACAGGCTACGGGGAGCTGTTTTTT.